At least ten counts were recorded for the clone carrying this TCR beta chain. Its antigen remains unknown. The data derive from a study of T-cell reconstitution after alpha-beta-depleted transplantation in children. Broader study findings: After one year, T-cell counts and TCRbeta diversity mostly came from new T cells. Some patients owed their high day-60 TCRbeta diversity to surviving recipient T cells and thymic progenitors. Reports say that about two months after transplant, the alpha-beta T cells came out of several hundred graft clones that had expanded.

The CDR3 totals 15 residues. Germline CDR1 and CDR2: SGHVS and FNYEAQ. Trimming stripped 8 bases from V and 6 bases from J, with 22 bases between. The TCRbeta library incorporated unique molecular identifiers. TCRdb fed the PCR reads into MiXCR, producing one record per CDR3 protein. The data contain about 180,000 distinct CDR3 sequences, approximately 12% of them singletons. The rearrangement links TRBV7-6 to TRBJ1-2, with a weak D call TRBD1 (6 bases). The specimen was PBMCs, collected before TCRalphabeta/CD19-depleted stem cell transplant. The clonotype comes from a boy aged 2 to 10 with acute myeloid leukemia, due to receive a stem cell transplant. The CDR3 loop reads CASRGPDPRVDGYTF. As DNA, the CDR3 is TGTGCCAGCCGGGGGCCAGACCCGAGGGTCGATGGCTACACCTTC.